This entry concerns a single T cell receptor (beta chain). Its cognate antigen is unknown. This record comes from a study of T cell responses to AZD1222 COVID-19 vaccine. The CDR3 spans 16 residues. V trimming: 0 bases; J trimming: 7 bases; junction bases outside the gene matches: 7. Germline assignment: CDR1 ENHRY and CDR2 SYGVKD. Study results and caveats: Among vaccine-associated CD4 TCRs, coverage spanned spike, with dominance at 160-218 and 743-854.

Some clones are missing from TCRdb's copy, which holds only in-frame ones; the method was immunoSEQ multiplex PCR. The sample shows 120,000 to 150,000 clones, roughly 80% of them seen only once. The starting material was peripheral blood, obtained on day 0 of MenACWY control vaccination. The chain has TRBV10-3 and TRBJ1-5, with 9 bases that match TRBD1. The origin of this receptor is an adult in good health. DNA of the CDR3: TGTGCCATCAGTGAGTCGGGGACAGGGATAAAGCAGCCCCAGCATTTT. Translated, it gives CAISESGTGIKQPQHF.